The 22 T cell receptor beta chains in this list originate from one sample, sequenced in a study of control samples from healthy donors and cancer patients. Libraries were prepared by immunoSEQ multiplex PCR; TCRdb keeps only in-frame clonotypes and omits some of them. Found here are 95,000 to 130,000 clones, over 90% of them singletons; the top ten hold roughly 2.5%. Sequencing was carried out using blood. All receptors come from a man between 25 and 39 years old in good health.

V is TRBV5-1 and J is TRBJ2-3; TRBD2 aligns across 15 bases. This CDR3 has 17 amino acids. V lost 3 bases to trimming and J lost 0 bases; unmatched junction nucleotides: 2. The germline CDR1 and CDR2 sequences are SGHRS and YFSETQ. CDR3 DNA: TGCGCCAGCAGCTCCGGGACTAGCGGGGGGAGCACAGATACGCAGTATTTT. This translates into CASSSGTSGGSTDTQYF. Variable domain in full (rest from reference TRBV5-1 and TRBJ2-3): KAGVTQTPRYLIKTRGQQVTLSCSPISGHRSVSWYQQTPGQGLQFLFEYFSETQRNKGNFPGRFSGRQFSNSRSEMNVSTLELGDSALYLCASSSGTSGGSTDTQYFGPGTRLTVL.

The chain joins TRBV5-4 to TRBJ2-5; 7 positions match TRBD1. Germline CDR1 reads SGHNT; CDR2 reads YYREEE (reference sequence). The CDR3 spans 15 residues. Trimming at V came to 7 bases and at J to 1 base, leaving 10 bases not matched to a gene. CDR3 protein: CASRRNRGTQETQYF. CDR3 nucleotide sequence: TGTGCCAGCCGTAGAAACAGGGGCACCCAAGAGACCCAGTACTTC.

The chain has TRBV2 and TRBJ1-2; no clear D. Germline CDR1 SNHLY, CDR2 FYNNEI. This CDR3 is 14 amino acids long. V was shortened by 1 base and J by 2 bases, with 8 bases between the two germline ends. CDR3 sequence: CASSEGNLNYGYTF. DNA of the CDR3: TGTGCCAGCAGTGAAGGGAACCTCAACTATGGCTACACCTTC.

J is TRBJ2-5 and V is TRBV4-1; TRBD2 agrees at 7 bases. CDR3 length: 17 amino acids. With V trimmed by 0 bases and J by 5 bases, 12 bases remained unmatched. Germline V gene sequence: CDR1 MGHRA, CDR2 YSYEKL. The CDR3 is CASSQDSASGAWETQYF. In DNA, the CDR3 is TGCGCCAGCAGCCAAGATTCAGCGAGCGGGGCCTGGGAGACCCAGTACTTC.

V is TRBV5-6 and J is TRBJ1-1, with D uncertain. The length of the CDR3 is 15 residues. The V gene's germline CDR1 is SGHDT and CDR2 YYEEEE. Trimming took off 6 bases at V and 2 bases at J, with 17 bases between the two ends. In DNA form, the CDR3 reads TGTGCCAGCACCCAGAGGGCGAGCGGCAACACTGAAGCTTTCTTT. Translating gives CASTQRASGNTEAFF.

The rearrangement links TRBV12-5 to TRBJ2-2, with TRBD1 matching over 7 bases. The CDR3 totals 14 residues. V trimming: 3 bases; J trimming: 4 bases; junction bases outside the gene matches: 2. Germline V gives CDR1 LGHNT, CDR2 FRNRAP. As DNA, the CDR3 is TGTGCTAGTGGTTTTACAGGGGTCACCGGGGAGCTGTTTTTT. Translating gives CASGFTGVTGELFF.

The rearrangement joins TRBV25-1 to TRBJ1-1; D ambiguous. V lost 5 bases to trimming and J lost 5 bases, with 15 bases between them. Germline V gene data show CDR1 as MGHDK and CDR2 as SYGVNS. CDR3 size: 14 residues. CDR3 bases: TGTGCCAGCAGTTTACACTCCGGGAGAACTGAAGCTTTCTTT. This sequence encodes CASSLHSGRTEAFF.

J is TRBJ2-2 and V is TRBV4-1, with a possible D match to TRBD2 (6 bases). The CDR3 runs to 15 residues. With 4 bases removed from V and 8 bases from J, the gap between germline ends came to 17 bases. Germline lookup yields CDR1 MGHRA and CDR2 YSYEKL. CDR3: CASSPARLASGELFF. The CDR3 region has the DNA TGCGCCAGCAGCCCCGCGAGGCTAGCGTCTGGGGAGCTGTTTTTT.

The chain is built from TRBV5-1 and TRBJ2-6; D not resolved. The germline gives CDR1 SGHRS, CDR2 YFSETQ. V lost 2 bases and J lost 0, with 12 bases in between. The CDR3 contains 17 residues. This CDR3 reads CASSFIGVSSGANVLTF. As DNA, the CDR3 is TGCGCCAGCAGCTTTATTGGGGTGTCCTCTGGGGCCAACGTCCTGACTTTC.

The chain links TRBV30 to TRBJ2-3, with 7 bases aligning to TRBD2. CDR1 GTSNPN and CDR2 SVGIG come from the germline V gene (reference sequence). This CDR3 contains 14 residues. Trimming at V came to 8 bases and at J to 2 bases, leaving 10 bases not matched to a gene. CDR3: CAGRLAGVTDTQYF. CDR3 DNA sequence: TGTGCCGGACGACTGGCGGGGGTCACAGATACGCAGTATTTT.

CDR3 nucleotides: TGCGCCAGCAGCCTGGGGGTTAATTATAATTCACCCCTCCACTTT. Translated: CASSLGVNYNSPLHF. The V call is TRBV4-1, the J call TRBJ1-6, with D possibly being TRBD1 (5 bases). Looked up from germline, CDR1 is MGHRA and CDR2 is YSYEKL. This CDR3 comprises 15 residues. V dropped 4 bases and J dropped 4 bases, with 11 bases sitting between them.

The genes are TRBV7-2 and TRBJ1-3; D is perhaps TRBD1 (5 bases). Between the trimmed V and J ends, which lost 5 bases and 4 bases, there was a span of 9 bases. Germline V gene data show CDR1 as SGHTA and CDR2 as FQGNSA. The CDR3 has 13 residues. Here the CDR3 reads CASSGDLGNTIYF. Written as DNA, the CDR3 is TGTGCCAGCAGCGGGGACTTGGGAAACACCATATATTTT.

V usage is TRBV12-2 and J usage is TRBJ2-7; the table assigns TRBD1, which was not confirmed against the DNA. TRBV12-2 is assigned pseudogene status. The CDR3 is made up of 11 amino acids. CDR3 DNA: TGTGCAAGTCGCCACTCCTACGAGCAGTACGTC. It translates to CASRHSYEQYV.

This chain uses TRBV6-4 with TRBJ1-2, with D perhaps TRBD1 (6 bases). This CDR3 has 13 residues. CDR1 is MRHNA and CDR2 is SNTAGT in the germline V gene. V was trimmed by 0 bases and J by 8 bases, leaving 10 bases between them. The CDR3 DNA follows: TGTGCCAGCAGTGACTCGAAAGGGGGAGGCTACACCTTC. Residues: CASSDSKGGGYTF.

The count of this clone is one. The chain joins TRBV10-2 to TRBJ1-4; D is uncertain. Germline values: CDR1 WSHSY, CDR2 SAAADI. V was trimmed by 4 bases and J by 4 bases, leaving 10 bases between them. The CDR3 is 14 amino acids. As DNA, the CDR3 is TGCGCCAGCAGTGGGGGAGGCAATAATGAAAAACTGTTTTTT. Protein product: CASSGGGNNEKLFF.

J is TRBJ1-2 and V is TRBV28; TRBD1 might be the D (6 bases). The V end lost 6 bases, the J end lost 2 bases, and 22 bases lay between the germline ends. The CDR3 totals 17 residues. Looked up from germline, CDR1 is MDHEN and CDR2 is SYDVKM. This chain's CDR3 is CASSLGPNPRGNYGYTF. The CDR3 DNA is TGTGCCAGCAGCCTCGGGCCCAACCCAAGGGGGAACTATGGCTACACCTTC.

A remark on this clone: The same CDR3 can be traced to other DNA sequences in this sample. The chain couples TRBV28 to TRBJ1-2; 12 bases match TRBD1. The CDR3 spans 16 residues. Germline V lookup: CDR1 MDHEN, CDR2 SYDVKM. J lost 2 bases, V lost 5 bases, and 6 bases had no gene match. The CDR3 DNA sequence: TGTGCCAGCAGTACCCAGGGACAGGGGGCGAACTATGGCTACACCTTC. Its translation: CASSTQGQGANYGYTF.

V is TRBV21-1 and J is TRBJ1-4; TRBD1 is the table's D call, not checked against the DNA. TRBV21-1 is reported as a pseudogene. The CDR3 sequence is 15 residues long. Written as DNA, the CDR3 is TGTGCCAGCAGCTTCCCCGGGACAGGGTATGAAAAACTGTTTTTT. Translation: CASSFPGTGYEKLFF.

The chain has TRBV30 and TRBJ1-2; maybe TRBD1 (5 bases). Germline CDR1 reads GTSNPN; CDR2 reads SVGIG (reference sequence). The CDR3 has 13 residues. Trimming stripped 2 bases from V and 4 bases from J, with 11 bases between. As DNA, the CDR3 is TGTGCCTGGAGTAGTCAGGGCTCCTATGGCTACACCTTC. Its translation is CAWSSQGSYGYTF.

The genes are TRBV9 and TRBJ1-3; TRBD1 is a possible D gene (6 bases). The CDR3 runs 15 residues. CDR1 and CDR2 from the germline V gene are SGDLS and YYNGEE. V was trimmed by 2 bases and J by 4 bases, leaving 13 bases between them. The CDR3 coding sequence is TGTGCCAGCAGCGTCGACGGGACATCCGGAAACACCATATATTTT. It encodes CASSVDGTSGNTIYF.

This clone was observed once. CDR3 protein: CASSERSEAFF. CDR3 bases: TGTGCCAGCAGTGAAAGGTCTGAAGCTTTCTTT. The V gene is TRBV2, the J gene TRBJ1-1, with D uncertain. The CDR3 is 11 amino acids. Germline V CDR1 and CDR2: SNHLY, FYNNEI. Trimming shortened V by 2 bases and J by 6 bases, and 4 bases separated the two germline ends.

The chain is built from TRBV19 and TRBJ2-3, with 8 bases aligning to TRBD2. Germline lookup yields CDR1 LNHDA and CDR2 SQIVND (reference sequence). Trimming cost V 5 bases and J 8 bases; bases outside gene matches: 15. The CDR3 sequence is 16 residues long. Here the CDR3 reads CASSYTGGAPGITQYF. CDR3 DNA sequence: TGTGCCAGTAGTTATACGGGGGGGGCCCCCGGGATTACGCAGTATTTT.